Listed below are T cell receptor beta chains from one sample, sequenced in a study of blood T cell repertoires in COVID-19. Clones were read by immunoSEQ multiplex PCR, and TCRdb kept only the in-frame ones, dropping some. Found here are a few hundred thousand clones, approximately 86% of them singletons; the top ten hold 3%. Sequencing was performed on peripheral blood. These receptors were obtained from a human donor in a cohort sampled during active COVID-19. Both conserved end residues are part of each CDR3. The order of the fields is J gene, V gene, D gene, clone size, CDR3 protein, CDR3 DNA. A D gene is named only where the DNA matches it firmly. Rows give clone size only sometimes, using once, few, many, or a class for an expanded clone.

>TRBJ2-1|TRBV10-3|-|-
CATGELDGSYNEQFF
TGTGCCACCGGTGAGCTTGACGGGTCCTACAATGAGCAGTTCTTC
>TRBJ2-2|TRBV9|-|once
CASSGSGEDTGELFF
TGTGCCAGCAGCGGTAGCGGAGAGGACACCGGGGAGCTGTTTTTT
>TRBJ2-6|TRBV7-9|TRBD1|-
CASSLSRTGVGANVLTF
TGTGCCAGCAGCTTGTCCCGTACAGGGGTTGGGGCCAACGTCCTGACTTTC
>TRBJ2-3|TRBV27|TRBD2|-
CASSFTTSGYTDTQYF
TGTGCCAGCAGTTTTACGACTAGCGGTTACACAGATACGCAGTATTTT
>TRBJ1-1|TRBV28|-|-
CASTLSAMNTEAFF
TGTGCCAGCACCCTAAGTGCAATGAACACTGAAGCTTTCTTT
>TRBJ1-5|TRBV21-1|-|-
CASSRTGGRQPQHF
TGTGCCAGCAGCAGAACTGGGGGCCGGCAGCCCCAGCATTTT
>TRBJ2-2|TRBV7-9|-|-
CASSPGGMSTGELFF
TGTGCCAGCAGCCCCGGGGGAATGAGCACCGGGGAGCTGTTTTTT
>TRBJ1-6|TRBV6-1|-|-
CASSEGPRYNSPLHF
TGTGCCAGCAGTGAGGGGCCGCGGTATAATTCACCCCTCCACTTT
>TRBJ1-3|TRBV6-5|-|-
CASKTGISGNTIYF
TGTGCCAGTAAGACAGGTATCTCTGGAAACACCATATATTTT
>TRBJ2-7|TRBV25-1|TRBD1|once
CASSPDRDRTEQYF
TGTGCCAGCTCCCCGGACAGGGACAGGACCGAGCAGTACTTC
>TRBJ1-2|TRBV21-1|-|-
CASSKFGKGPRRLYGYTF
TGTGCCAGCAGCAAATTTGGGAAGGGGCCGCGCCGACTCTATGGCTACACCTTC
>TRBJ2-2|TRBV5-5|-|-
CASSPGLSINTGELFF
TGTGCCAGCAGCCCGGGACTTTCAATTAACACCGGGGAGCTGTTTTTT
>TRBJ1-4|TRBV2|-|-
CASSERLNEKLFF
TGTGCCAGCAGTGAACGTCTGAATGAAAAACTGTTTTTT
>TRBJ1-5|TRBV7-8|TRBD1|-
CASSLGPGGGQPQHF
TGTGCCAGCAGCTTAGGCCCAGGGGGAGGTCAGCCCCAGCATTTT
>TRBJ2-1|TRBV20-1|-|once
CSARGQNRFFF
TGCAGTGCTAGGGGTCAGAACAGATTCTTCTTC
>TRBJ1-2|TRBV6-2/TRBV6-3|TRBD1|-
CASSPRQGASGYTF
TGTGCCAGCAGTCCCAGACAGGGGGCTAGTGGCTACACCTTC
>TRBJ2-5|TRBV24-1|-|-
CATSAAAEVETQYF
TGTGCCACCAGTGCGGCCGCCGAGGTAGAGACCCAGTACTTC
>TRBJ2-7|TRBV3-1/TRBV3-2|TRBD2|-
CASSQDGGLAYEQYF
TGTGCCAGCAGCCAAGATGGGGGACTAGCTTACGAGCAGTACTTC
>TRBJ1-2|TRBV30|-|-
CAWRELANYGYTF
TGTGCCTGGAGGGAACTAGCTAACTATGGCTACACCTTC
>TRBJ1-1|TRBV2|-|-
CASNIERVDTEAFF
TGTGCCAGCAACATCGAACGGGTGGACACTGAAGCTTTCTTT
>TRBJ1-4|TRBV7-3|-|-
CASSLGSQRAGEKLFF
TGTGCCAGCAGCTTAGGGTCCCAGAGGGCAGGTGAAAAACTGTTTTTT
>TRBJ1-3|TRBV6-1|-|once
CASSEALGGASSGNTIYF
TGTGCCAGCAGTGAAGCGCTAGGGGGGGCCAGCTCTGGAAACACCATATATTTT
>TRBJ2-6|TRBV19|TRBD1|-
CASSQRQGAGGANVLTF
TGTGCCAGTAGTCAAAGACAGGGGGCGGGAGGGGCCAACGTCCTGACTTTC
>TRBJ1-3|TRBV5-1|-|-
CASSPGQASGNTIYF
TGCGCCAGCAGCCCCGGACAAGCCTCTGGAAACACCATATATTTT
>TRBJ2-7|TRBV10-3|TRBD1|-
CAIMGQGVYEQYF
TGTGCCATAATGGGACAGGGTGTTTACGAGCAGTACTTC
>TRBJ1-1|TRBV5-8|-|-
CASSLVHTNTEAFF
TGTGCCAGCAGCTTGGTTCACACGAACACTGAAGCTTTCTTT
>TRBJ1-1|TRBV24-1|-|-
CATSDLREITVNTEAFF
TGTGCCACCAGTGATTTGAGAGAGATTACGGTGAACACTGAAGCTTTCTTT
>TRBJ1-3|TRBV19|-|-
CARRTLSGDRTGNTIYF
TGTGCCAGGAGAACCCTATCAGGGGATAGGACTGGAAACACCATATATTTT
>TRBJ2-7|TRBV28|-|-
CASSFEGDGAYEQYF
TGTGCCAGCAGTTTTGAGGGGGACGGTGCCTACGAGCAGTACTTC
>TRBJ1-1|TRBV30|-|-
CAWSRGEAFF
TGTGCCTGGAGTAGGGGTGAAGCTTTCTTT
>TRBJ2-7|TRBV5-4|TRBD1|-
CASSTRDRAYEQYF
TGTGCCAGCAGCACCCGGGACAGAGCCTACGAGCAGTACTTC
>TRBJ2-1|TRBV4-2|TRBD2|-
CASSQMTGGYNEQFF
TGTGCCAGCAGCCAAATGACGGGGGGATACAATGAGCAGTTCTTC
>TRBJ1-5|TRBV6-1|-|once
CASSDPFSNQPQHF
TGTGCCAGCAGTGATCCCTTTAGCAATCAGCCCCAGCATTTT
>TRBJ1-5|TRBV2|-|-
CASNREASNQPQHF
TGTGCCAGCAACAGGGAAGCTAGCAATCAGCCCCAGCATTTT
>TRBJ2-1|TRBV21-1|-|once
CASSKSGRQANEQFF
TGTGCCAGCAGCAAGTCGGGGAGGCAGGCCAATGAGCAGTTCTTC
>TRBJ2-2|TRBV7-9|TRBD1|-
CAATTGINTGELFF
TGTGCTGCGACGACAGGGATAAACACCGGGGAGCTGTTTTTT
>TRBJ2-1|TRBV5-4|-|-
CASKKLPYNEQFF
TGTGCCAGCAAGAAGCTTCCCTACAATGAGCAGTTCTTC
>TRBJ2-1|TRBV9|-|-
CASSVGEFRNEQFF
TGTGCCAGCAGCGTAGGGGAGTTCCGTAATGAGCAGTTCTTC
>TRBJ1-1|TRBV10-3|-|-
CAISEAEVSTEAFF
TGTGCCATCAGTGAGGCGGAAGTTAGCACTGAAGCTTTCTTT
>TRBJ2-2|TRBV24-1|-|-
CATSDHRVGTGELFF
TGTGCCACCAGTGACCACAGGGTCGGCACCGGGGAGCTGTTTTTT